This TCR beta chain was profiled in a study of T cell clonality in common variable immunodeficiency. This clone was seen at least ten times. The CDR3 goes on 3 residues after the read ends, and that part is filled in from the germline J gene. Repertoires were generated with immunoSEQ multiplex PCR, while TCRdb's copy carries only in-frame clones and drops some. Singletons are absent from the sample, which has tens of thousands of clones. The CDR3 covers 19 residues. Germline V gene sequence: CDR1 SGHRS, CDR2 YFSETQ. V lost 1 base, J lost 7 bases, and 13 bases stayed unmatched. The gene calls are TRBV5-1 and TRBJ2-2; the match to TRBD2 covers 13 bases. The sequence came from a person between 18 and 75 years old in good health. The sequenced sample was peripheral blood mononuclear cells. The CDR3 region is CASSLLRETSGRTIGELFF. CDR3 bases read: TGCGCCAGCAGCTTGCTCAGGGAGACTAGCGGGAGGACGATCGGGGAG.